These 25 T cell receptor beta chains share one sample of origin, sequenced in a study of T cells in Graves' hyperthyroidism and ophthalmopathy. Amplification yielded TCR beta CDR3 regions, with RNA transcripts as the source. First-round RT-PCR targeting the TCR CDR3 was performed with the HTBI primer set. TCRdb reprocessed the multiplex PCR reads via MiXCR and lists one record per CDR3 protein. Found here are 300,000 to 450,000 distinct CDR3 sequences, approximately 13% of them singletons; the top ten hold roughly 20%. Sequenced sample: blood. Receptor source: a young man with Graves' hyperthyroidism that later progressed to Graves' ophthalmopathy.

The sample holds many counts of this clonotype. The chain is built from TRBV2 and TRBJ2-5; D is undetermined. Trimming left V 8 bases short and J 7 bases short, with 14 bases between. Germline lookup yields CDR1 SNHLY and CDR2 FYNNEI. This CDR3 is 12 amino acids long. The CDR3 sequence is CASRGILGTQYF. The DNA for the CDR3 is TGTGCCAGCCGTGGGATATTGGGGACCCAGTACTTC.

This clonotype was counted ten times or more. The DNA for the CDR3 is TGTGCCAGCAGTCTTACCGGGACTAGCGGGGAAGATACGCAGTATTTT. Translated, it gives CASSLTGTSGEDTQYF. This chain uses TRBV27 with TRBJ2-3; 13 nucleotides align to TRBD2. The germline CDR1 and CDR2 sequences are MNHEY and SMNVEV (reference sequence). CDR3 size: 16 residues. With 5 bases clipped from V and 5 bases from J, the junction kept 7 bases outside the gene matches.

This clonotype came up many times. This rearrangement joins TRBV18 to TRBJ2-7, with D possibly matching TRBD2 (5 bases). Germline-derived CDR1 and CDR2 are KGHSH and LQKENI. Trimming stripped 0 bases from V and 6 bases from J, with 12 bases between. The CDR3 covers 14 residues. CDR3 bases: TGTGCCAGCTCACCACCGTCCCTAGCTCCCGAGCAGTACTTC. Residues: CASSPPSLAPEQYF.

The sample holds many counts of this clonotype. The chain joins TRBV5-1 to TRBJ2-3; 7 bases are shared with TRBD1. Germline V lookup: CDR1 SGHRS, CDR2 YFSETQ. CDR3 length equals 15 residues. Trimming cost V 4 bases and J 9 bases; bases outside gene matches: 14. The CDR3 reads CASSLEGGPFDTQYF. CDR3 sequence (DNA): TGCGCCAGCAGCCTTGAAGGGGGCCCGTTTGACACGCAGTATTTT.

The chain carries TRBV7-6 and TRBJ2-2, with D perhaps given as TRBD1 or TRBD2 (5 bases each). The CDR3 runs 14 residues. Germline CDR1 SGHVS, CDR2 FNYEAQ. Trimming left V 0 bases short and J 10 bases short, with 12 bases between. The CDR3 DNA sequence: TGTGCCAGCAGCTTAGCGGGGGTACCCAAGGAGCTGTTTTTT. It specifies CASSLAGVPKELFF.

Concerning this clonotype itself: A read error may be the cause here, since a much bigger clone is one base away. CDR3 sequence reads: CASSLLGGRADGYTF. The CDR3 bases are TGCGCCAGCAGCTTACTGGGGGGCCGAGCGGATGGCTACACCTTC. The rearrangement uses TRBV5-1 and TRBJ1-2; D possibly corresponds to TRBD1 (6 bases). The ends were cut back, 2 bases at V and 6 bases at J, with 17 bases in the middle. The CDR3 totals 15 residues. Per the germline V gene, CDR1 is SGHRS and CDR2 is YFSETQ.

This clonotype was observed at least ten times. The V and J genes are TRBV12-5 and TRBJ2-3; D is perhaps TRBD2 (6 bases). The length of the CDR3 is 15 residues. Trimming removed 6 bases at V and 5 bases at J, with 18 bases between. Germline assignment: CDR1 LGHNT and CDR2 FRNRAP. CDR3 in amino acids: CASGLKRGGVDTQYF. The CDR3 DNA reads TGTGCTAGTGGACTAAAACGGGGAGGAGTAGATACGCAGTATTTT.

This clonotype came up many times. CDR3 sequence reads: CASSLEQGRIMGDTQYF. The CDR3 DNA reads TGTGCCAGCAGCTTAGAGCAGGGGAGAATTATGGGAGATACGCAGTATTTT. V is TRBV11-2 and J is TRBJ2-3; perhaps TRBD1 as D (6 bases). V shed 0 bases and J shed 5 bases, with 18 bases lying between them. Per the germline V gene, CDR1 is SGHAT and CDR2 is FQNNGV. CDR3 length: 17 amino acids.

This clonotype was found many times. The chain is built from TRBV27 and TRBJ1-5; the match to TRBD1 covers 7 bases. This CDR3 is built from 16 residues. V lost 1 base, J lost 6 bases, and 9 bases stayed unmatched. The germline gives CDR1 MNHEY, CDR2 SMNVEV (reference sequence). The CDR3 DNA reads TGTGCCAGCAGTTTATTCGCGGTGCAGGGGGGTCAGCCCCAGCATTTT. Translation: CASSLFAVQGGQPQHF.

V is TRBV3-1 and J is TRBJ1-4; D gene ambiguous. Germline-derived CDR1 and CDR2 are LGHDT and YNNKEL (reference sequence). V was pared by 2 bases and J by 0 bases, with 7 bases between. This CDR3 comprises 15 residues. For the CDR3, the DNA is TGTGCCAGCAGCCAAAGAGGATCAACTAATGAAAAACTGTTTTTT. Amino acid sequence: CASSQRGSTNEKLFF.

This clonotype was detected only a few times. This chain links TRBV19 with TRBJ1-4; D is perhaps TRBD1 (5 bases). Germline V gene data show CDR1 as LNHDA and CDR2 as SQIVND (reference sequence). Trimming left V 7 bases short and J 2 bases short, with 11 bases between. This CDR3 contains 14 residues. CDR3 nucleotide sequence: TGTGCCAGTACCGACGGGGCGACTAATGAAAAACTGTTTTTT. Protein product: CASTDGATNEKLFF. The complete variable domain, with remaining parts taken from reference TRBV19 and TRBJ1-4, reads DGGITQSPKYLFRKEGQNVTLSCEQNLNHDAMYWYRQDPGQGLRLIYYSQIVNDFQKGDIAEGYSVSREKKESFPLTVTSAQKNPTAFYLCASTDGATNEKLFFGSGTQLSVL.

This clonotype was seen many times. The CDR3 protein is CASARLGDSYEQYF. Here the CDR3 DNA reads TGTGCCAGCGCCCGACTAGGGGACTCCTACGAGCAGTACTTC. This chain joins TRBV2 and TRBJ2-7; a weak D match, TRBD2 (6 bases). The ends were cut back, 8 bases at V and 0 bases at J, with 14 bases in the middle. The germline gives CDR1 SNHLY, CDR2 FYNNEI. The CDR3 spans 14 residues.

This clonotype was detected ten times or more. The chain couples TRBV2 to TRBJ1-3; D is perhaps TRBD1 (6 bases). Trimming stripped 7 bases from V and 2 bases from J, with 12 bases between. Germline CDR1 is SNHLY and CDR2 is FYNNEI. There are 14 residues in the CDR3. The CDR3 protein is CASTLTGAGNTIYF. The CDR3 nucleotides read TGTGCCAGCACCCTGACAGGCGCTGGAAACACCATATATTTT.

This chain connects TRBV4-1 to TRBJ1-1; D is possibly TRBD1 (6 bases). Trimming stripped 3 bases from V and 0 bases from J, with 14 bases between. Germline V gene data show CDR1 as MGHRA and CDR2 as YSYEKL. This CDR3 is built from 16 residues. The CDR3 region is CASSHSGAEMNTEAFF. The CDR3 nucleotides are TGCGCCAGCAGCCACTCAGGGGCGGAGATGAACACTGAAGCTTTCTTT.

DNA of the CDR3: TGTGCCAGCAGCCAACCGCCGGGACAGGGTAACACTGAAGCTTTCTTT. Its protein product is CASSQPPGQGNTEAFF. V and J are TRBV14 and TRBJ1-1; 9 bases fit TRBD1. The CDR3 loop spans 16 amino acids. Trimming cost V 2 bases and J 2 bases; bases outside gene matches: 6. The germline gives CDR1 SGHDN, CDR2 FVKESK.

This clonotype was detected ten times or more. The chain joins TRBV28 to TRBJ1-5; possibly TRBD1 for D (6 bases). The germline CDR1 and CDR2 sequences are MDHEN and SYDVKM. Trimming stripped 4 bases from V and 0 bases from J, with 10 bases between. The CDR3 is made up of 15 amino acids. The CDR3 sequence: CASSSRTVSNQPQHF. The CDR3, as DNA: TGTGCCAGCAGTTCTCGGACAGTTAGCAATCAGCCCCAGCATTTT. The full variable domain, with the rest looked up from reference TRBV28 and TRBJ1-5, is DVKVTQSSRYLVKRTGEKVFLECVQDMDHENMFWYRQDPGLGLRLIYFSYDVKMKEKGDIPEGYSVSREKKERFSLILESASTNQTSMYLCASSSRTVSNQPQHFGDGTRLSIL.

This clonotype was seen many times. The chain has TRBV2 and TRBJ1-5; D is uncertain. V shed 4 bases and J shed 3 bases, with 7 bases lying between them. This CDR3 has 13 amino acids. The germline CDR1 and CDR2 sequences are SNHLY and FYNNEI. The CDR3 DNA follows: TGTGCCAGCAGTGGGACGGCCAATCAGCCCCAGCATTTT. It codes for CASSGTANQPQHF.

The CDR3 DNA follows: TGCAGTGCTAGAGATCATGGACTAGCTCTCAATGAGCAGTTCTTC. Its translation: CSARDHGLALNEQFF. This chain joins TRBV20-1 and TRBJ2-1; 8 positions match TRBD2. CDR3 length: 15 amino acids. V dropped 0 bases and J dropped 6; count of bases not matched to a gene: 7. CDR1 DFQATT and CDR2 SNEGSKA come from the germline V gene (reference sequence).

As concerns this clonotype: A much more abundant neighbour one base away suggests this may be a read error. The rearrangement uses TRBV6-2 or TRBV6-3 and TRBJ2-3, with D uncertain. V was cut by 2 bases and J by 6 bases, with 3 bases left in between. Germline V gene data show CDR1 as MNHEY and CDR2 as SVGEGT. The CDR3 runs to 11 residues. The CDR3 DNA sequence: TGTGCCAGCAGTTACGACGATACGCAGTATTTT. This gives the protein CASSYDDTQYF.

Ten or more counts support this clonotype. The V and J genes are TRBV6-1 and TRBJ2-1; weak D call: TRBD1 (5 bases). V was trimmed by 5 bases and J by 8 bases, leaving 10 bases between them. This CDR3 region has 12 residues. Germline assignment: CDR1 MNHNS and CDR2 SASEGT. CDR3 in DNA: TGTGCCAGCAGTCAAGGGGTTGATGAGCAGTTCTTC. This encodes CASSQGVDEQFF.

This rearrangement joins TRBV27 to TRBJ1-2, with 8 bases aligning to TRBD1. The junction had 7 bases not matched to a gene; V was cut back by 5 bases and J by 8 bases. The CDR3 totals 13 residues. The germline CDR1 and CDR2 sequences are MNHEY and SMNVEV (reference sequence). The CDR3 loop reads CASSRRGPEGYTF. In DNA form, the CDR3 reads TGTGCCAGCAGTCGCAGGGGGCCGGAGGGCTACACCTTC.

This clonotype was counted a few times. V usage is TRBV7-9 and J usage is TRBJ2-3; 11 positions match TRBD1. This CDR3 contains 17 residues. With 5 bases clipped from V and 2 bases from J, the junction kept 9 bases outside the gene matches. Per the germline V gene, CDR1 is SEHNR and CDR2 is FQNEAQ (reference sequence). CDR3 nucleotides: TGTGCCAGCAGCGCACAAGGGACAGGGGGATTCACAGATACGCAGTATTTT. This codes for CASSAQGTGGFTDTQYF.

Many counts were recorded for this clonotype. The chain uses TRBV5-1 and TRBJ1-2; the D gene is possibly TRBD1 (6 bases). Trimming took off 4 bases at V and 8 bases at J, with 24 bases between the two ends. The CDR3 sequence is 16 residues long. Germline V lookup: CDR1 SGHRS, CDR2 YFSETQ. The CDR3 DNA sequence: TGCGCCAGCAGCGGTGGGGGGACCTACAGGGCTGGCGGCTACACCTTC. As protein: CASSGGGTYRAGGYTF.

As regards this clonotype: This may be a read error, as it is one base from a much larger clone. This likely comes from a read error, as the CDR3 has no conserved phenylalanine or tryptophan at its end. The genes are TRBV7-9 and TRBJ2-7; D gene unclear. The CDR3 has 13 residues. Trimming pared 2 bases from V and 0 bases from J, leaving 5 bases between. CDR1 is SEHNR and CDR2 is FQNEAQ in the germline V gene (reference sequence). CDR3 protein: CASSLQSSYEQYL. CDR3 nucleotides: TGTGCCAGCAGCTTACAGAGCTCCTACGAGCAGTACTTG.

This clonotype was counted many times. The chain has TRBV3-1 and TRBJ2-7, with no clear D. The CDR3 has 12 amino acids. Trimming took off 2 bases at V and 4 bases at J, with 6 bases between the two ends. CDR1 is LGHDT and CDR2 is YNNKEL in the germline V gene (reference sequence). CDR3 sequence reads: CASSQRLYEQYF. As DNA, the CDR3 is TGTGCCAGCAGCCAAAGATTATACGAGCAGTACTTC.